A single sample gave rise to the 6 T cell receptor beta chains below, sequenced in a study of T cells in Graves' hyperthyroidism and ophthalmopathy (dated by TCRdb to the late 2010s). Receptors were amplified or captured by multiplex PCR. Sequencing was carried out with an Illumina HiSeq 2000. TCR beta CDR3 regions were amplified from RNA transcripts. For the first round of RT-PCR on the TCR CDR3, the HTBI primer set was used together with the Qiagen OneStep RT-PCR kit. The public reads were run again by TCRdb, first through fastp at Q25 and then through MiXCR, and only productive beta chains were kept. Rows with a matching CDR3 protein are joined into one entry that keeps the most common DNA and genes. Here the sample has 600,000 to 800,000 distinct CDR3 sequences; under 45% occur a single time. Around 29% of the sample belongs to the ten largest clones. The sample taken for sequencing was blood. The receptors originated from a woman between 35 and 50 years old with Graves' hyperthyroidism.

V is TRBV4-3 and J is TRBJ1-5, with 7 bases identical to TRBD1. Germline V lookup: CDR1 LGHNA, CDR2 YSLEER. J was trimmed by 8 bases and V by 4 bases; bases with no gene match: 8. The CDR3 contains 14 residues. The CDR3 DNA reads TGCGCCAGCAGCCTACAGACAGGGAACGAGCCCCAGCATTTT. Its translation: CASSLQTGNEPQHF.

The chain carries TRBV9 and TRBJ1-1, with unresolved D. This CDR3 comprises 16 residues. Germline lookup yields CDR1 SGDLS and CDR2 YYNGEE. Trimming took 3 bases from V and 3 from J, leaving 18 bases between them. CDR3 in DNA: TGTGCCAGCAGCGCTGAACCTTCACAGATTTACACTGAAGCTTTCTTT. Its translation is CASSAEPSQIYTEAFF.

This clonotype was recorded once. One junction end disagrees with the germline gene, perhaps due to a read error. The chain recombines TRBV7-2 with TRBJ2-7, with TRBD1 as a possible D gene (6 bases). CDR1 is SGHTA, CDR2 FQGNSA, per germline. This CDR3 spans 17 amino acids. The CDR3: CASSQDPTGSNSYERYF. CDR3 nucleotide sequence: TGCGCCAGCAGCCAAGATCCTACAGGGAGCAACAGCTACGAGCGGTACTTC.

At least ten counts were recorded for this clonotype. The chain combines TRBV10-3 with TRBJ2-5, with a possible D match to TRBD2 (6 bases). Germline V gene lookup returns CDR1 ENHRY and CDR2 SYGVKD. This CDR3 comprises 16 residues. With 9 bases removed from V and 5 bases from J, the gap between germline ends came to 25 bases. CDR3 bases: TGTGCCATTAAGGCGTCGATGGGGGGAGGTAGGGAGACCCAGTACTTC. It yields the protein CAIKASMGGGRETQYF.

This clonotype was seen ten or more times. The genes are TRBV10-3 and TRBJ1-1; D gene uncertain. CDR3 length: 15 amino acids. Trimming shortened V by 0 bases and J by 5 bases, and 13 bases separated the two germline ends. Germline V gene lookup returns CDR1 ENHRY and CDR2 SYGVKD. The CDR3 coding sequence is TGTGCCATCAGTGAGTCGCAAGAGGGTCGGACTGAAGCTTTCTTT. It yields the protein CAISESQEGRTEAFF.

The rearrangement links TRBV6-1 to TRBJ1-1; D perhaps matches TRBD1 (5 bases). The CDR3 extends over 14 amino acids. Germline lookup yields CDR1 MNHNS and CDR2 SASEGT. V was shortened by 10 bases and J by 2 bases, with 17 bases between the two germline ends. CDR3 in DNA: TGTGCCACCAGCGGGGCGGGGTTCAACACTGAAGCTTTCTTT. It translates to CATSGAGFNTEAFF.